This T cell receptor (beta chain) originates from a study of T cells after yellow fever vaccination (dated by TCRdb to between 2018 and 2021). Regarding the complete study: Libraries from fractions with low cell numbers were prepared with the SMART-Seq v4 Ultra Low Input RNA kit. To track T-cell clones before and after primary and booster YFV17D yellow fever vaccination, bulk TCR alpha and beta repertoires were sequenced longitudinally. Two healthy male donors, one aged 18 to 29 and one aged 30 to 40 years, made up the cohort. Blood was drawn at multiple timepoints before and after primary and secondary immunization, with bulk PBMC replicates and cell subsets isolated. General conclusions and limits of the study: Because only two donors were included in the study, the extent to which the findings can be generalized is limited. Computational filtering was required because FACS-sorted repertoires could contain abundant contaminating clonotypes from the bulk population. A small share of clonotypes was detected in both CD4 and CD8 compartments, with the overlap likely arising from convergent recombination. After the booster, most of the clones that had expanded following primary vaccination were detected again (96% of CD4 and more than 85% of CD8), which suggests that memory was broadly maintained. Compared with the primary T-cell response, the secondary T-cell response was faster but weaker, reaching its peak on day 5 rather than on day 15.

The sample's treatment or condition label, decoded: live attenuated yellow fever vaccine strain. At each blood-draw timepoint, two biological replicates of bulk PBMCs were collected. PBMCs were isolated from peripheral blood using a standard Ficoll-Paque protocol. RNA was extracted with TriZol from bulk PBMCs, CD4 and CD8 fractions, and dextramer-positive and dextramer-negative fractions. The CDR3 runs 14 amino acids, cysteine and phenylalanine included. Only the CDR3 part of the read is kept: 42 bases, read in frame from the first base. From V the trimming removes 8 bases and from J it removes 6 bases, while the gene matches leave 12 bases of the junction unaccounted for. Of note for this clonotype: This receptor's antigen is unknown. The input lacks base qualities; no much larger clone sits a single base away.

Sequencing instrument: Illumina NovaSeq 6000. TCR cDNA was made using 5'RACE template switching, a step that added a universal primer site and unique molecular identifiers. cDNA synthesis was primed from both the TCR alpha and TCR beta constant segments. Two PCR steps were used to amplify libraries, with sample barcodes and sequencing adapters being added in the second step. Libraries were sequenced on Illumina HiSeq 2500 (2x100 bp) or NovaSeq (2x150 bp). The original methods were these. MIGEC was used to demultiplex reads and collapse the reads into UMI consensus sequences, and MiXCR was used for V(D)J alignment. Vaccine-responding clonotypes were defined with edgeR using replicate PBMC samples, requiring FDR below 0.01 and a log2 fold change above 5 up to day 15. CD4 or CD8 identity was assigned to each bulk clonotype according to whether the clonotype was present at higher abundance in the sequenced CD4 repertoire or the sequenced CD8 repertoire. The public reads were quality trimmed at Q25 with fastp and then assembled into clones with MiXCR by TCRdb, keeping productive beta chains. Each CDR3 protein gets just one entry, which takes the most common genes and DNA from the rows behind it. TCRdb, not the original authors, processed these V and J calls. The sample records roughly 340,000 distinct CDR3 sequences, 3% to 4.5% of which are singletons. Roughly 24% of the sample goes to the ten largest clones.

The receptor was derived from a man between 18 and 29 years old who received the YFV17D yellow fever vaccine. Sequenced here: PBMCs, sampled 5 days after the yellow fever booster vaccination. Rearrangement joined TRBV12-3 or TRBV12-4 to TRBJ1-1, with TRBD1 matching 7 junction bases. The encoded CDR3 is CASCRDGTAAEAFF. Read as DNA, the sequence is TGTGCCAGCTGTAGGGATGGGACAGCAGCTGAAGCTTTCTTT.